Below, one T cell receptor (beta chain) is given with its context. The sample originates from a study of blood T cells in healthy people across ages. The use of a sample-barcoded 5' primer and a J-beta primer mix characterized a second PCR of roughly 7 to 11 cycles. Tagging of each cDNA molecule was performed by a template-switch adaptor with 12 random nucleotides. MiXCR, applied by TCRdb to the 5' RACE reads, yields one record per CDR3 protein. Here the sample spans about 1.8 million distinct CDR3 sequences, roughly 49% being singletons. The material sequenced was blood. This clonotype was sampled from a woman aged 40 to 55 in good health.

The CDR3 is CASSLGLAGAREQFF. CDR3 coding DNA: TGTGCCAGCAGCTTAGGACTAGCGGGGGCCCGAGAGCAGTTCTTC. J is TRBJ2-1 and V is TRBV7-9; 12 bases are a match to TRBD2. Germline V gene data show CDR1 as SEHNR and CDR2 as FQNEAQ (reference sequence). The trim removed 1 base at V and 10 bases at J, leaving 5 bases unmatched. This CDR3 contains 15 residues.